This is a list of T cell receptor beta chains from one sample in a study of shared clonotypes between healthy human individuals. Sequencing used immunoSEQ multiplex PCR; TCRdb keeps in-frame clones, though not all of them. The repertoire has under 2,500,000 clones, nearly 97% of them found once; the top ten carry roughly 0.13%. Sequenced material: naive CD4+ T cells sorted from blood. All receptors come from a man aged 18 to 29 in good health. CDR3s include the opening cysteine and the closing phenylalanine or tryptophan. D genes are given only for firm matches. Clone sizes are given selectively: once, few, many, or a class where the clone is expanded.

j_gene,v_gene,abundance,d_gene,CDR3aa,CDR3nt
TRBJ1-6,TRBV11-1,.,TRBD1,CASSSQGDSPLHF,TGTGCCAGCAGCTCACAGGGGGATTCACCCCTCCACTTT
TRBJ2-3,TRBV7-9,.,TRBD2,CASSLVRLAGDADTQYF,TGTGCCAGCAGCTTAGTAAGACTAGCGGGAGACGCAGATACGCAGTATTTT
TRBJ1-2,TRBV11-2,.,.,CASSFDSRNGYTF,TGTGCCAGCAGCTTTGACAGCCGAAATGGCTACACCTTC
TRBJ1-6,TRBV18,once,.,CASSPQQGENSPLHF,TGTGCCAGCTCACCACAACAGGGAGAAAATTCACCCCTCCACTTT
TRBJ1-1,TRBV5-1,once,.,CASSSDLLRGHTEAFF,TGCGCCAGCAGCTCAGACCTACTACGAGGGCACACTGAAGCTTTCTTT
TRBJ2-7,TRBV27,.,TRBD1,CASKESGTVSYEQYF,TGTGCCAGCAAAGAATCCGGGACAGTCTCCTACGAGCAGTACTTC
TRBJ1-6,TRBV9,few,.,CASSPEGRPWGGNSPLHF,TGTGCCAGCAGCCCAGAAGGAAGGCCTTGGGGTGGAAATTCACCCCTCCACTTT
TRBJ1-1,TRBV10-3,.,.,CAIRAGLAMNTEAFF,TGTGCCATCAGGGCAGGGTTGGCGATGAACACTGAAGCTTTCTTT
TRBJ2-5,TRBV10-1,.,.,CASSPGTKETQYF,TGCGCCAGCAGCCCCGGGACAAAAGAGACCCAGTACTTC
TRBJ1-1,TRBV7-2,once,TRBD1,CASSTPTGGFTEAFF,TGTGCCAGCAGCACCCCGACAGGGGGCTTCACTGAAGCTTTCTTT
TRBJ2-3,TRBV7-9,.,TRBD1,CASSPRQGDGTDTQYF,TGTGCCAGCAGCCCCCGACAGGGCGATGGGACAGATACGCAGTATTTT
TRBJ1-6,TRBV6-1,once,TRBD1,CASSEGGQGYSVNSPLHF,TGTGCCAGCAGTGAAGGGGGACAGGGGTATTCCGTAAATTCACCCCTCCACTTT
TRBJ1-5,TRBV28,.,.,CASSVRNNQPQHF,TGTGCCAGCAGTGTGCGGAACAATCAGCCCCAGCATTTT
TRBJ1-6,TRBV18,once,.,CASSQVGRIYNSPLHF,TGTGCCAGCTCACAAGTAGGCCGGATCTATAATTCACCCCTCCACTTT
TRBJ1-1,TRBV28,.,.,CASRWNTEAFF,TGTGCCAGCAGATGGAACACTGAAGCTTTCTTT
TRBJ2-2,TRBV10-3,.,.,CAIRRDGNTGELFF,TGTGCCATCAGAAGGGACGGGAACACCGGGGAGCTGTTTTTT
TRBJ2-3,TRBV4-3,.,.,CASAGHPSVTDTQYF,TGCGCCAGCGCGGGACATCCCTCAGTCACAGATACGCAGTATTTT
TRBJ1-5,TRBV2,.,.,CASSPGLGGNQPQHF,TGTGCCAGCAGCCCGGGACTCGGAGGCAATCAGCCCCAGCATTTT
TRBJ1-3,TRBV28,.,.,CASSPPGASGNTIYF,TGTGCCAGCAGCCCCCCCGGGGCCTCTGGAAACACCATATATTTT
TRBJ2-4,TRBV30,.,.,CAWSVSGILVKNIQYF,TGTGCCTGGAGTGTGAGCGGAATTTTAGTCAAAAACATTCAGTACTTC
TRBJ1-3,TRBV11-2,.,TRBD1,CASSFTGGTSSGNTIYF,TGTGCCAGCAGCTTTACAGGGGGGACGAGCTCTGGAAACACCATATATTTT
TRBJ2-1,TRBV7-9,.,.,CASSLQQVSYNEQFF,TGTGCCAGCAGCCTGCAACAGGTGTCCTACAATGAGCAGTTCTTC
TRBJ2-5,TRBV15,.,.,CATSRAQETQYF,TGTGCCACCAGCAGAGCCCAAGAGACCCAGTACTTC
TRBJ2-7,TRBV7-6,.,.,CASSFQDSTYEQYF,TGTGCCAGCAGCTTCCAGGACAGCACCTACGAGCAGTACTTC
TRBJ2-7,TRBV7-9,.,TRBD1,CASSERDRGEYF,TGTGCCAGCAGCGAGAGGGACAGGGGGGAGTACTTC
TRBJ2-3,TRBV6-6,.,.,CASSYSSRDTQYF,TGTGCCAGCAGTTACTCGAGTAGGGATACGCAGTATTTT
TRBJ1-6,TRBV5-1,.,TRBD1,CASSDGTGGNSPLHF,TGCGCCAGCAGCGACGGGACAGGAGGTAATTCACCCCTCCACTTT